Listed here are 5 T cell receptor beta chains from one sample, sequenced in a study of breast tumors, draining lymph nodes, adjacent tissues. From the multiplex PCR reads, TCRdb called clonotypes with MiXCR, one entry per CDR3 protein. The data show approximately 210,000 distinct CDR3 sequences, about 32% seen once. Samples came from axillary lymph nodes draining the breast cancer. Source material: axillary lymph node tissue. All receptors derive from a female donor with breast cancer. Some clones in this sample may be carry-over from other donors' samples.

This clonotype was found once. Possible read error: a much larger clone is one base away. The V gene is TRBV28, the J gene TRBJ1-4; possibly TRBD1 for D (5 bases). Germline loops: CDR1 MDHEN, CDR2 SYDVKM. The CDR3 loop spans 14 amino acids. Deletions cut 3 bases from V and 10 bases from J, with 15 bases between. The CDR3: CASSLGRARGKLFF. The CDR3 nucleotides read TGTGCCAGCAGTTTGGGCAGGGCTAGAGGAAAACTGTTTTTT. Using reference TRBV28 and TRBJ1-4 for the parts outside the CDR3, the full variable domain is DVKVTQSSRYLVKRTGEKVFLECVQDMDHENMFWYRQDPGLGLRLIYFSYDVKMKEKGDIPEGYSVSREKKERFSLILESASTNQTSMYLCASSLGRARGKLFFGSGTQLSVL.

This clonotype was counted between two and nine times. The V gene is TRBV5-5, the J gene TRBJ1-1; 7 positions match TRBD1. V gave up 4 bases and J gave up 0 bases; unmatched junction bases: 6. Germline loops: CDR1 SGHKS, CDR2 YYEKEE (reference sequence). The length of the CDR3 is 15 residues. The CDR3 DNA reads as TGTGCCAGCAGCCACAGGGACAGAATGAACACTGAAGCTTTCTTT. Its translation: CASSHRDRMNTEAFF.

This clonotype was counted many times. The chain uses TRBV20-1 and TRBJ2-3; 8 positions agree with TRBD2. V lost 3 bases and J lost 4; bases outside the gene matches: 3. Per the germline V gene, CDR1 is DFQATT and CDR2 is SNEGSKA (reference sequence). This CDR3 is built from 13 residues. The CDR3: CSARTGGADTQYF. CDR3 in DNA: TGCAGTGCTAGGACCGGGGGGGCAGATACGCAGTATTTT.

This clonotype appeared many times. The chain is built from TRBV3-1 and TRBJ2-3, with 8 nucleotides matching TRBD1. Germline loops: CDR1 LGHDT, CDR2 YNNKEL (reference sequence). The CDR3 runs to 16 residues. V shed 5 bases and J 0 bases; nucleotides not matched to a gene: 7. CDR3 nucleotide sequence: TGTGCCAGCAGCGAAACAGGGGGGACTAGCACAGATACGCAGTATTTT. Translated, it gives CASSETGGTSTDTQYF.

This chain connects TRBV29-1 to TRBJ1-2; TRBD1 matches at 9 bases. With 8 bases clipped from V and 3 bases from J, the junction kept 13 bases outside the gene matches. The length of the CDR3 is 15 residues. CDR1 SQVTM and CDR2 ANQGSEA come from the germline V gene. CDR3 loop: CSLRVSGQGDYGYTF. The CDR3 bases are TGCAGCTTAAGAGTATCGGGACAGGGTGACTATGGCTACACCTTC.